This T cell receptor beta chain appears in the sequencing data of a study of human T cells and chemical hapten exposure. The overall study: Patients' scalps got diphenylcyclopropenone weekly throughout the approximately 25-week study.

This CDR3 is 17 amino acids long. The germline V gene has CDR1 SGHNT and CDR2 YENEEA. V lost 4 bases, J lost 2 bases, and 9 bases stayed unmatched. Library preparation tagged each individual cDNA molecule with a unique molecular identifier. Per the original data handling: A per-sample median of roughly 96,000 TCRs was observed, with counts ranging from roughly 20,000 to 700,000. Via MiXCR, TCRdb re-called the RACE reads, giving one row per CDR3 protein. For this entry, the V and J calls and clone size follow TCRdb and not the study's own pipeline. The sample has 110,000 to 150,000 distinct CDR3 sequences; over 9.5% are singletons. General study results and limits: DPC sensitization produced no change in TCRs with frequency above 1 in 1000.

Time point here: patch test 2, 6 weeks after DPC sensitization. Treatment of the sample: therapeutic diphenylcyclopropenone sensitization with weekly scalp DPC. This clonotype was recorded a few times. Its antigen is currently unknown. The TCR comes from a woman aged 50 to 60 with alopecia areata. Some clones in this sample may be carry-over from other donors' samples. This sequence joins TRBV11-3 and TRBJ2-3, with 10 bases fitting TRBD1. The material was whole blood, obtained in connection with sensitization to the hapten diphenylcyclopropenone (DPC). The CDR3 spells CASSSGTGAGYTDTQYF. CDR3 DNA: TGTGCCAGCAGCTCAGGGACAGGGGCGGGTTACACAGATACGCAGTATTTT.